A selection of T cell receptor beta chains follows, all from one sample in a study of T cell repertoires in cytomegalovirus infection. TCRdb redid the calling of the reads with MiXCR, one entry per CDR3 protein. The repertoire holds some 920,000 distinct CDR3 sequences, with around 29% as singletons. These receptors have no known antigen. Sample: cultured CD8+ T cells from PBMCs, taken from culture after CMV antigen stimulation. These receptors were collected from a human donor in good health (CMV status not recorded). Some clones in this sample may be carry-over from other donors' samples. CDR3s include the opening cysteine and the closing phenylalanine or tryptophan. Each record gives: clone size, D gene, J gene, CDR3 length, V gene, CDR3 protein, CDR3 DNA. D genes are given only for firm matches. Part of the rows lack a size; the others show once, few, many or a class for expanded clones.

>few|TRBD2|TRBJ2-1|18|TRBV7-6
CASSLLWRTSGDNNEQFF
TGTGCCAGCAGCTTATTATGGCGGACTAGCGGGGACAACAATGAGCAGTTCTTC
>many|TRBD2|TRBJ2-1|13|TRBV6-1
CASVGTSVAEQFF
TGTGCCAGCGTTGGGACTAGTGTAGCTGAGCAGTTCTTC
>NA|TRBD1|TRBJ1-4|16|TRBV7-6
CASSLAQGVDNEKLFF
TGTGCCAGCAGCTTAGCACAGGGGGTAGATAATGAAAAACTGTTTTTT
>NA|NA|TRBJ1-5|13|TRBV20-1
CSARGHSNQPQHF
TGCAGTGCTAGGGGACATAGCAATCAGCCCCAGCATTTT
>few|TRBD2|TRBJ2-3|13|TRBV24-1
CATRGAGGDTQYF
TGTGCCACCCGAGGCGCGGGGGGTGACACGCAGTATTTT
>NA|NA|TRBJ2-5|13|TRBV12-3/TRBV12-4
CASRDGTQETQYF
TGTGCCAGCAGAGACGGGACTCAAGAGACCCAGTACTTC
>NA|NA|TRBJ1-4|15|TRBV6-6
CASSYVADGDEKLFF
TGTGCCAGCAGTTACGTGGCAGATGGAGATGAAAAACTGTTTTTT
>few|TRBD1|TRBJ2-1|15|TRBV11-3
CASSARQGGYNEQFF
TGTGCCAGCAGCGCTCGACAGGGTGGGTACAATGAGCAGTTCTTC
>NA|NA|TRBJ1-4|15|TRBV25-1
CASSEPGRPEEKLFF
TGTGCCAGCAGTGAGCCAGGGAGACCAGAAGAAAAACTGTTTTTT
>NA|NA|TRBJ1-1|16|TRBV6-1
CASSDREKYRNTEAFF
TGTGCCAGCAGTGATCGGGAGAAGTATAGGAACACTGAAGCTTTCTTT
>few|NA|TRBJ2-3|15|TRBV6-1
CASSEGSRVADTQYF
TGTGCCAGCAGTGAAGGTAGCAGGGTGGCAGATACGCAGTATTTT
>NA|NA|TRBJ1-4|16|TRBV5-1
CASSLVGVATNEKLFF
TGCGCCAGCAGCTTGGTAGGGGTAGCAACTAATGAAAAACTGTTTTTT
>few|TRBD2|TRBJ2-1|20|TRBV7-9
CASSLEIWLAGGFSYNEQFF
TGTGCCAGCAGCTTAGAGATTTGGCTAGCGGGGGGTTTCTCCTACAATGAGCAGTTCTTC
>NA|NA|TRBJ2-2|13|TRBV4-2
CASSLPDTGELFF
TGTGCCAGCAGTTTACCTGACACCGGGGAGCTGTTTTTT
>NA|NA|TRBJ2-3|13|TRBV19
CASSTRDSPTQYF
TGTGCCAGTAGTACCCGGGATAGCCCTACGCAGTATTTT
>NA|NA|TRBJ1-5|15|TRBV28
CASSLLLGGNQPQHF
TGTGCCAGCAGTTTGCTCTTAGGAGGTAATCAGCCCCAGCATTTT
>once|NA|TRBJ2-7|18|TRBV5-1
CASSLLAGSYVGYYEQYF
TGCGCCAGCAGCTTGCTGGCAGGATCCTACGTCGGCTACTACGAGCAGTACTTC
>many|NA|TRBJ2-3|17|TRBV6-1
CASRLGPYTPSTDTQYF
TGTGCCAGCAGGCTCGGGCCCTATACGCCAAGCACAGATACGCAGTATTTT
>once|NA|TRBJ2-6|13|TRBV27
CASGEGGANVLTF
TGTGCCAGTGGCGAGGGCGGGGCCAACGTCCTGACTTTC
>NA|TRBD1|TRBJ1-2|15|TRBV27
CASSLSGGTVYGYTF
TGTGCCAGCAGTTTAAGTGGAGGGACAGTCTATGGCTACACCTTC
>few|NA|TRBJ1-1|17|TRBV24-1
CATSDHQGRGEDTEAFF
TGTGCCACCAGTGATCACCAAGGGCGGGGGGAAGACACTGAAGCTTTCTTT
>NA|NA|TRBJ2-1|16|TRBV7-6
CASSLWGRSSYNEQFF
TGTGCCAGCAGCTTATGGGGTCGGAGCTCCTACAATGAGCAGTTCTTC
>many|NA|TRBJ1-1|16|TRBV7-2
CASSLATAWVNTEAFF
TGTGCCAGCAGCTTAGCCACAGCTTGGGTGAACACTGAAGCTTTCTTT
>NA|NA|TRBJ1-5|15|TRBV6-6
CASSPNRGLNQPQHF
TGTGCCAGCAGTCCCAACCGCGGACTCAATCAGCCCCAGCATTTT
>NA|NA|TRBJ2-4|12|TRBV6-5
CASSPTRNIQYF
TGTGCCAGCAGCCCCACGAGGAACATTCAGTACTTC
>NA|NA|TRBJ2-6|16|TRBV20-1
CSARDPQSPGANVLTF
TGCAGTGCTAGAGATCCCCAAAGCCCTGGGGCCAACGTCCTGACTTTC
>few|TRBD1|TRBJ1-1|15|TRBV27
CASSTYRGSHTEAFF
TGTGCCAGCAGTACGTACAGGGGATCTCACACTGAAGCTTTCTTT
>many|NA|TRBJ1-4|14|TRBV7-8
CASSLGSGYEKLFF
TGTGCCAGCAGCTTAGGGTCAGGGTATGAAAAACTGTTTTTT
>NA|TRBD1|TRBJ2-5|15|TRBV28
CASSFGQGRGETQYF
TGTGCCAGCAGCTTCGGACAGGGGAGAGGAGAGACCCAGTACTTC
>NA|NA|TRBJ2-1|14|TRBV28
CASSLTDNYNEQFF
TGTGCCAGCAGTTTGACTGACAATTACAATGAGCAGTTCTTC
>NA|NA|TRBJ1-1|13|TRBV4-3
CAARRDTHTEAFF
TGCGCCGCCAGAAGGGACACCCACACTGAAGCTTTCTTT
>NA|NA|TRBJ2-1|13|TRBV5-5
CASSLEGPAEQFF
TGTGCCAGCAGCTTGGAGGGACCAGCTGAGCAGTTCTTC
>many|NA|TRBJ1-3|14|TRBV28
CASSLQGSGNTIYF
TGTGCCAGCAGTTTACAGGGGTCCGGAAACACCATATATTTT
>many|NA|TRBJ2-2|15|TRBV6-5
CASSYSTSGTGELFF
TGTGCCAGCAGTTACTCCACTAGTGGCACCGGGGAGCTGTTTTTT
>NA|NA|TRBJ1-2|15|TRBV4-1
CASSPQAVTNYGYTF
TGCGCCAGCAGCCCCCAGGCCGTAACTAACTATGGCTACACCTTC
>few|NA|TRBJ2-1|13|TRBV5-4
CASRQGGDGEQFF
TGTGCCAGCAGACAGGGTGGAGATGGTGAGCAGTTCTTC
>many|NA|TRBJ1-5|15|TRBV7-8
CASSRDPSGNQPQHF
TGTGCCAGCAGTCGGGACCCTTCCGGCAATCAGCCCCAGCATTTT
>many|NA|TRBJ2-2|13|TRBV7-8
CASSSSGGGELFF
TGTGCCAGCAGCTCAAGTGGCGGTGGGGAGCTGTTTTTT
>NA|TRBD2|TRBJ2-5|16|TRBV20-1
CSARPLAGVRKETQYF
TGCAGTGCCCGCCCGCTAGCGGGGGTAAGAAAAGAGACCCAGTACTTC
>NA|TRBD2|TRBJ2-2|14|TRBV10-3
CAMLAGRNTGELFF
TGTGCCATGCTAGCGGGTCGGAACACCGGGGAGCTGTTTTTT
>few|NA|TRBJ1-2|12|TRBV5-6
CASRPWGHGYTF
TGTGCCAGCAGACCCTGGGGACATGGCTACACCTTC